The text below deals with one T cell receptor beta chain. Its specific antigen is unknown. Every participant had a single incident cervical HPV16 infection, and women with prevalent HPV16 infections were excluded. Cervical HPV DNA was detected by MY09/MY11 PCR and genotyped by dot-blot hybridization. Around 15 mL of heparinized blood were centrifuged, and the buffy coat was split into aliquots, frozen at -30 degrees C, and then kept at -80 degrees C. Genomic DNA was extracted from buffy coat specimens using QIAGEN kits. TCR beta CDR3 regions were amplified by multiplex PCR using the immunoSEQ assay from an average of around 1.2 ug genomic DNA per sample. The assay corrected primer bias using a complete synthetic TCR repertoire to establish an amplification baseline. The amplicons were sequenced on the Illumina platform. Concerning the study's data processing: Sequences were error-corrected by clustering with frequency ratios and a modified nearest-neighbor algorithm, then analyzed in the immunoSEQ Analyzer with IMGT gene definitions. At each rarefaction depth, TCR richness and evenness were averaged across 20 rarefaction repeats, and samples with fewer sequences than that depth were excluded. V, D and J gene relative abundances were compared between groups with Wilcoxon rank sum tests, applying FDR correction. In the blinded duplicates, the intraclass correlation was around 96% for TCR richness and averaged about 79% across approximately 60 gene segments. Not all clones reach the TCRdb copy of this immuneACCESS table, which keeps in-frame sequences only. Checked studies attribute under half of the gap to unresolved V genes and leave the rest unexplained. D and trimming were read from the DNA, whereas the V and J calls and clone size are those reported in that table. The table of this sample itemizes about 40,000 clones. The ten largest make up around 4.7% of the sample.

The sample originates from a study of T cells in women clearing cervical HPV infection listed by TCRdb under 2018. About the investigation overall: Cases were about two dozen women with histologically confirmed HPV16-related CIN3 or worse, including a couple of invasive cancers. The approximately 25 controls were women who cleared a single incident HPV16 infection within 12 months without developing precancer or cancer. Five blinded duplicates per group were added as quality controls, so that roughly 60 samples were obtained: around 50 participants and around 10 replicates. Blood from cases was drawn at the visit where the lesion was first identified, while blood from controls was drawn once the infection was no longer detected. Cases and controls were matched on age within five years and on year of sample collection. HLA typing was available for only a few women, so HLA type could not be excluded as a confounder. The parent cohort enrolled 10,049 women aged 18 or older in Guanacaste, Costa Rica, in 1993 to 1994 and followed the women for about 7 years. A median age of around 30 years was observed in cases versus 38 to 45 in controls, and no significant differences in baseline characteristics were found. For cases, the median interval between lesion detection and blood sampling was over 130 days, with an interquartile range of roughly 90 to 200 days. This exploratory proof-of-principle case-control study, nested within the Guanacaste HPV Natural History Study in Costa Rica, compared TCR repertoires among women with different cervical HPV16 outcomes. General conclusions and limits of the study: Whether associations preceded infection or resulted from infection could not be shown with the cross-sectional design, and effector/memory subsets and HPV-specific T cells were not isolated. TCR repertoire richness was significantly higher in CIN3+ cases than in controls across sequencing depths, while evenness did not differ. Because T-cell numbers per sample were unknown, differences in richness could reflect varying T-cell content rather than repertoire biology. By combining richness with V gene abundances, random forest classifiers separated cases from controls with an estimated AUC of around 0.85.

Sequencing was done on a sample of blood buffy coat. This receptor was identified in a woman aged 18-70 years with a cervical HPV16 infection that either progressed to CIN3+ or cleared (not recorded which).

Here the CDR3 is given as CASVPGLAMYEQYF. The CDR3 DNA, read in part, is TGTGCCAGCGTCCCAGGACTAGCGATGTACGAG. Recombination joined TRBV7-3 with TRBJ2-7, with 9 junctional bases fitting TRBD2. The read ends 3 residues shy of where the CDR3 ends; the end is completed using the germline J gene. From its cysteine to its phenylalanine, the CDR3 spans 14 amino acids. Of the CDR3's DNA, 33 bases were read; they are in frame from base 1. The germline V gene sets CDR1 to SGHTA and CDR2 to FQGTGA. Trimming takes 8 bases off V and 4 bases off J; junction bases not matched to a gene: 9. The full variable domain, completed from the reference TRBV7-3 and TRBJ2-7 proteins outside the CDR3, reads GAGVSQTPSNKVTEKGKYVELRCDPISGHTALYWYRQSLGQGPEFLIYFQGTGAADDSGLPNDRFFAVRPEGSVSTLKIQRTERGDSAVYLCASVPGLAMYEQYFGPGTRLTVT.